The 20 T cell receptor beta chains listed next were all sequenced from one sample in a study of blood T cell repertoires in COVID-19 (dated by TCRdb to the early 2020s). The library was obtained by the immunoSEQ multiplex PCR assay. TCRdb carries this immuneACCESS record with in-frame sequences only. Its versions omit some clonotypes, under half of them owing to an unresolved V gene in the studies checked, with the rest unexplained. This sample lists about 250,000 clones; 65% to 90% were detected once. The top ten constitute 5.1% of the sample. The specimen sequenced was peripheral blood. Source of these receptors: a man in his forties or fifties with COVID-19, enrolled during active disease.

The genes are TRBV4-3 and TRBJ1-3; the D gene is possibly TRBD1 (5 bases). V lost 8 bases and J lost 0, with 8 bases in between. Germline CDR1 and CDR2: LGHNA and YSLEER. The CDR3 extends over 13 amino acids. This chain's CDR3 is CASGAYSGNTIYF. In DNA form, the CDR3 reads TGCGCCAGCGGGGCCTACTCTGGAAACACCATATATTTT.

This chain uses TRBV9 with TRBJ1-4, with 7 bases fitting TRBD1. V dropped 3 bases and J dropped 2; count of bases not matched to a gene: 7. Germline CDR1 SGDLS, CDR2 YYNGEE. CDR3 length equals 16 residues. The CDR3 sequence: CASSADRAATNEKLFF. DNA of the CDR3: TGTGCCAGCAGCGCCGACAGGGCCGCCACTAATGAAAAACTGTTTTTT.

The gene calls are TRBV28 and TRBJ1-4; D possibly corresponds to TRBD1 (5 bases). Germline loops: CDR1 MDHEN, CDR2 SYDVKM. CDR3 length: 17 residues. V was pared by 2 bases and J by 0 bases, with 13 bases between. The CDR3 bases are TGTGCCAGCAGTTTAATCAGGGTACGGGCAACTAATGAAAAACTGTTTTTT. It specifies CASSLIRVRATNEKLFF.

The chain employs TRBV9 and TRBJ2-1; TRBD1 is a possible D gene (6 bases). This CDR3 spans 16 amino acids. Germline V gives CDR1 SGDLS, CDR2 YYNGEE. V lost 0 bases, J lost 0 bases, and 10 bases lay in between. CDR3: CASSVASGHSYNEQFF. For the CDR3, the DNA is TGTGCCAGCAGCGTAGCCTCGGGACACTCCTACAATGAGCAGTTCTTC.

The rearrangement links TRBV10-2 to TRBJ2-2; TRBD1 might be the D (6 bases). Per the germline V gene, CDR1 is WSHSY and CDR2 is SAAADI. Trimming cost V 8 bases and J 2 bases, with 9 bases left between them. The CDR3 has 13 amino acids. As DNA, the CDR3 is TGCGCCAGCCGGGACACTAACACCGGGGAGCTGTTTTTT. Its protein is CASRDTNTGELFF.

The rearrangement uses TRBV5-4 and TRBJ1-1; TRBD1 might be the D (6 bases). V was pared by 2 bases and J by 5 bases, with 13 bases between. There are 14 residues in the CDR3. Germline V gene data show CDR1 as SGHNT and CDR2 as YYREEE (reference sequence). As DNA, the CDR3 is TGTGCCAGCAGCTTCCTACAGGGTGGGACTGAAGCTTTCTTT. This encodes CASSFLQGGTEAFF.

This clone was recorded once. This rearrangement joins TRBV18 to TRBJ2-3; D is possibly TRBD1 (6 bases). In germline, CDR1 is KGHSH, CDR2 LQKENI. The CDR3 is made up of 14 amino acids. V was trimmed by 2 bases and J by 5 bases, leaving 11 bases between them. The CDR3 loop is CASSPYTQGDTQYF. CDR3 bases: TGTGCCAGCTCACCATATACACAGGGAGATACGCAGTATTTT.

The chain is built from TRBV6-5 and TRBJ1-2; D perhaps matches TRBD1 (6 bases). The CDR3 runs 14 residues. Per the germline V gene, CDR1 is MNHEY and CDR2 is SVGAGI. Trimming removed 8 bases at V and 2 bases at J, with 15 bases between. CDR3 in DNA: TGTGCCAGCGGAGGTTTGGGGACAAACTATGGCTACACCTTC. Encoded protein: CASGGLGTNYGYTF.

The chain combines TRBV19 with TRBJ1-1, with 9 bases fitting TRBD1. From germline, CDR1 is LNHDA and CDR2 SQIVND (reference sequence). The junction had 7 bases not matched to a gene; V was cut back by 3 bases and J by 5 bases. CDR3 size: 15 residues. The CDR3 region has the DNA TGTGCCAGTAGTATCGGACAGGGGTGGGGGACTGAAGCTTTCTTT. This codes for CASSIGQGWGTEAFF.

The rearrangement joins TRBV3-1 (or the pseudogene TRBV3-2) to TRBJ1-1, with a tentative D call TRBD1 (6 bases). The length of the CDR3 is 14 residues. V lost 5 bases, J lost 5 bases, and 15 bases lay in between. Germline V gene data show CDR1 as LGHDT and CDR2 as YNNKEL (reference sequence). CDR3 in amino acids: CASSTGRGGTEAFF. The CDR3 nucleotides are TGTGCCAGCAGCACGGGCAGGGGAGGGACTGAAGCTTTCTTT.

The chain joins TRBV18 to TRBJ2-2; the match to TRBD1 covers 7 bases. Germline trimming cut 3 bases from V and 6 bases from J; bases unmatched to any gene: 7. This CDR3 has 15 residues. CDR1 and CDR2 (germline): KGHSH, LQKENI. CDR3 bases: TGTGCCAGCTCACCTCAACGGACAGGATCCGGGGAGCTGTTTTTT. This translates into CASSPQRTGSGELFF.

The gene calls are TRBV6-2 or TRBV6-3 and TRBJ1-1, with D possibly matching TRBD1 (5 bases). This CDR3 is 16 amino acids long. V shed 3 bases and J shed 0 bases, with 14 bases lying between them. The germline gives CDR1 MNHEY, CDR2 SVGEGT. CDR3 loop: CASSYRGRVMNTEAFF. CDR3 in DNA: TGTGCCAGCAGTTATAGGGGCAGGGTCATGAACACTGAAGCTTTCTTT.

This clone was detected once. The DNA for the CDR3 is TGTGCCAGCAGCCGGGACACCCCTCCCGGTGGCTACACCTTC. It translates to CASSRDTPPGGYTF. This chain joins TRBV21-1 and TRBJ1-2; TRBD1 is taken as the D call from the table, unchecked against the DNA. TRBV21-1 is marked as a pseudogene. The CDR3 is 14 residues long.

The V call is TRBV5-4, the J call TRBJ2-7, with D possibly TRBD1 on 6 matching bases. With 4 bases removed from V and 1 base from J, the gap between germline ends came to 18 bases. The germline CDR1 and CDR2 sequences are SGHNT and YYREEE (reference sequence). This CDR3 region has 16 residues. The CDR3 here is CASSPTRGSRSYEQYF. CDR3 sequence (DNA): TGTGCCAGCAGCCCGACAAGGGGGTCCAGATCCTACGAGCAGTACTTC. Full variable domain (outside the CDR3, taken from reference TRBV5-4 and TRBJ2-7): ETGVTQSPTHLIKTRGQQVTLRCSSQSGHNTVSWYQQALGQGPQFIFQYYREEENGRGNFPPRFSGLQFPNYSSELNVNALELDDSALYLCASSPTRGSRSYEQYFGPGTRLTVT.

This sequence joins TRBV2 and TRBJ2-3; 8 nucleotides align to TRBD1. The length of the CDR3 is 15 residues. V shed 3 bases, J shed 4 bases, and the junction held 6 bases outside the gene matches. Germline CDR1 and CDR2: SNHLY and FYNNEI. As DNA, the CDR3 is TGTGCCAGCAGTGACTTCCAGGGGGCGGCAGATACGCAGTATTTT. This codes for CASSDFQGAADTQYF.

The V call is TRBV21-1, the J call TRBJ2-1; the table's D gene call, TRBD2, was not cross checked with the DNA. TRBV21-1 is described as a pseudogene. CDR3 length: 15 amino acids. CDR3 sequence: CASTKRGCSLDEQFF. In DNA, the CDR3 is TGTGCCAGCACCAAACGTGGATGTTCACTAGATGAGCAGTTCTTC.

This clone was seen a few times. The rearrangement links TRBV28 to TRBJ1-4, with unresolved D. In germline, CDR1 is MDHEN, CDR2 SYDVKM. There are 15 residues in the CDR3. The germline V and J ends were trimmed by 3 bases and 0 bases, with 8 bases remaining between them. The CDR3: CASSLRRPTNEKLFF. In DNA, the CDR3 is TGTGCCAGCAGTTTGCGGCGACCAACTAATGAAAAACTGTTTTTT.

CDR3 nucleotide sequence: TGTGCCAGCAGGAGAACGGGACAAGAGACCCAGTACTTC. This codes for CASRRTGQETQYF. This chain connects TRBV27 to TRBJ2-5; possible D gene TRBD2, 5 bases. The germline V and J ends were trimmed by 6 bases and 2 bases, with 10 bases remaining between them. This CDR3 is built from 13 residues. Germline V gives CDR1 MNHEY, CDR2 SMNVEV (reference sequence).

The rearrangement uses TRBV7-3 and TRBJ2-1, with D uncertain. CDR1 SGHTA and CDR2 FQGTGA come from the germline V gene. The CDR3 contains 14 residues. V lost 4 bases and J 10 bases, leaving 17 bases between the germline ends. CDR3 in DNA: TGTGCCAGCAGCTCATCAAGAGACTTCGGCGAGCAGTTCTTC. It is translated as CASSSSRDFGEQFF.

Concerning this clone itself: At one boundary the junction diverges from the germline segment, which might be a read error. V gene TRBV7-7 combines with J gene TRBJ1-1; unclear D gene. CDR1 and CDR2 (germline): SSHAT, FNYEAQ (reference sequence). This CDR3 contains 13 residues. The CDR3 DNA follows: TGTGCTAGCAGCGCTCTTGCGCGGACTGAAGCTTTCTTT. As protein: CASSALARTEAFF.